Listed below are T cell receptor beta chains from one sample, sequenced in a study of siplizumab effects on memory and regulatory T cells. Clones were read by immunoSEQ multiplex PCR, and TCRdb kept only the in-frame ones, dropping some. The table shows 85,000 to 95,000 clones, with around 94% occurring only once. Sequenced: non-Treg CD4+ T cells sorted from blood. The receptors were sampled from a human donor in good health. Both conserved end residues are part of each CDR3. A D gene is named only where the DNA matches it firmly. A clone size is listed for some rows: how often the clone was seen (once, few, many), or a class if it is expanded.

v_call: TRBV19
d_call: NA
clone_size: NA
j_call: TRBJ2-1
cdr3_nt: TGTGCCAGTAGTATCAAGTGGGGCTTCGGCCACAATGAGCAGTTCTTC
cdr3_aa: CASSIKWGFGHNEQFF

v_call: TRBV7-8
d_call: NA
clone_size: few
j_call: TRBJ1-1
cdr3_nt: TGTGCCAGCAGCTTAGCGCAGGGAGCTGAAGCTTTCTTT
cdr3_aa: CASSLAQGAEAFF

v_call: TRBV4-1
d_call: TRBD2
clone_size: NA
j_call: TRBJ2-7
cdr3_nt: TGCGCCAGCAGCCAAGTTCTCCCCCAGCGGGGCTCCTACGAGCAGTACTTC
cdr3_aa: CASSQVLPQRGSYEQYF

v_call: TRBV5-4
d_call: NA
clone_size: NA
j_call: TRBJ2-7
cdr3_nt: TGTGCCAGCAGCCCAGGGAACTCCTACGAGCAGTACTTC
cdr3_aa: CASSPGNSYEQYF

v_call: TRBV5-1
d_call: NA
clone_size: NA
j_call: TRBJ1-1
cdr3_nt: TGCGCCAGCAGCACCGGGGGCTCGTACACTGAAGCTTTCTTT
cdr3_aa: CASSTGGSYTEAFF

v_call: TRBV28
d_call: NA
clone_size: once
j_call: TRBJ1-2
cdr3_nt: TGTGCCAGCAGTTTGGGGGGCTATGGCTACACCTTC
cdr3_aa: CASSLGGYGYTF

v_call: TRBV5-1
d_call: TRBD2
clone_size: NA
j_call: TRBJ2-1
cdr3_nt: TGCGCCAGCAGCTTGGCCGTGACTAGCGGGAGCGATGAGCAGTTCTTC
cdr3_aa: CASSLAVTSGSDEQFF

v_call: TRBV7-2
d_call: TRBD1
clone_size: NA
j_call: TRBJ2-5
cdr3_nt: TGTGCCAGCAGCTTAGATACAGGGGGGCAGACCCAGTACTTC
cdr3_aa: CASSLDTGGQTQYF

v_call: TRBV18
d_call: NA
clone_size: once
j_call: TRBJ1-1
cdr3_nt: TGTGCCAGCTCCCCAGGACCGATGAACACTGAAGCTTTCTTT
cdr3_aa: CASSPGPMNTEAFF

v_call: TRBV5-4
d_call: NA
clone_size: NA
j_call: TRBJ2-1
cdr3_nt: TGTGCCAGCAGCTTGGTAGATTACAATGAGCAGTTCTTC
cdr3_aa: CASSLVDYNEQFF

v_call: TRBV2
d_call: NA
clone_size: NA
j_call: TRBJ1-2
cdr3_nt: TGTGCCAGCAGTGACAGCCCGTTTAACTATGGCTACACCTTC
cdr3_aa: CASSDSPFNYGYTF

v_call: TRBV11-3
d_call: NA
clone_size: NA
j_call: TRBJ2-2
cdr3_nt: TGTGCCAGCAGCACCAATCGGGACACCGGGGAGCTGTTTTTT
cdr3_aa: CASSTNRDTGELFF

v_call: TRBV14
d_call: NA
clone_size: NA
j_call: TRBJ1-1
cdr3_nt: TGTGCCAGCAGCCAAGTAGGAGGATGGGGCACTGAAGCTTTCTTT
cdr3_aa: CASSQVGGWGTEAFF

v_call: TRBV9
d_call: TRBD1
clone_size: NA
j_call: TRBJ2-7
cdr3_nt: TGTGCCAGCAGCCTAGGACAGGGCCGGCAGCAGTACTTC
cdr3_aa: CASSLGQGRQQYF

v_call: TRBV6-6
d_call: NA
clone_size: NA
j_call: TRBJ1-4
cdr3_nt: TGTGCCAGCAGCAACCAGGGGCTCGATGAAAAACTGTTTTTT
cdr3_aa: CASSNQGLDEKLFF

v_call: TRBV7-6
d_call: NA
clone_size: once
j_call: TRBJ2-2
cdr3_nt: TGTGCCAGCAGGGGAGACGGGGAGCTGTTTTTT
cdr3_aa: CASRGDGELFF

v_call: TRBV9
d_call: TRBD2
clone_size: NA
j_call: TRBJ2-1
cdr3_nt: TGTGCCAGCAGTGATAGCGGGAGCTACAATGAGCAGTTCTTC
cdr3_aa: CASSDSGSYNEQFF

v_call: TRBV7-8
d_call: NA
clone_size: NA
j_call: TRBJ1-2
cdr3_nt: TGTGCCAGCAGCCCCTCTCGGGGAGGGTCCACCTTC
cdr3_aa: CASSPSRGGSTF

v_call: TRBV6-6
d_call: NA
clone_size: NA
j_call: TRBJ1-2
cdr3_nt: TGTGCCAGCAGTTACTCTTTGGGCTACACCTTC
cdr3_aa: CASSYSLGYTF

v_call: TRBV6-6
d_call: NA
clone_size: NA
j_call: TRBJ2-2
cdr3_nt: TGTGCCAGCAGTTACCCCGCAGGATCCGGGGAGCTGTTTTTT
cdr3_aa: CASSYPAGSGELFF

v_call: TRBV4-1
d_call: NA
clone_size: NA
j_call: TRBJ2-7
cdr3_nt: TGCGCCAGCAGCCGAGGCACAGGCGACGGCTCCTACGAGCAGTACTTC
cdr3_aa: CASSRGTGDGSYEQYF

v_call: TRBV5-1
d_call: NA
clone_size: NA
j_call: TRBJ1-1
cdr3_nt: TGCGCCAGCAGCCAAGGGAGAACTACTGAAGCTTTCTTT
cdr3_aa: CASSQGRTTEAFF

v_call: TRBV30
d_call: NA
clone_size: NA
j_call: TRBJ1-3
cdr3_nt: TGTGCCTGGAGCTCTTATGATAAGTCTGGAAACACCATATATTTT
cdr3_aa: CAWSSYDKSGNTIYF

v_call: TRBV9
d_call: TRBD2
clone_size: NA
j_call: TRBJ2-1
cdr3_nt: TGTGCCAGCAGCCCAGGACTAGCGGGAGTTACCCATTATTACAATGAGCAGTTCTTC
cdr3_aa: CASSPGLAGVTHYYNEQFF

v_call: TRBV7-2
d_call: TRBD1
clone_size: NA
j_call: TRBJ2-4
cdr3_nt: TGTGCCAGCAGCTTATACCAGGGGGAAAACATTCAGTACTTC
cdr3_aa: CASSLYQGENIQYF

v_call: TRBV6-5
d_call: TRBD2
clone_size: NA
j_call: TRBJ2-5
cdr3_nt: TGTGCCAGCAGCAGACTAGCGGGAATACAAGAGACCCAGTACTTC
cdr3_aa: CASSRLAGIQETQYF

v_call: TRBV5-4
d_call: NA
clone_size: NA
j_call: TRBJ2-2
cdr3_nt: TGTGCCAGCAGCTCCTCCGTCCCCGGGGAGCTGTTTTTT
cdr3_aa: CASSSSVPGELFF

v_call: TRBV6-5
d_call: NA
clone_size: NA
j_call: TRBJ2-5
cdr3_nt: TGTGCCAGCAGTAGCGGTATCCGTGAGACCCAGTACTTC
cdr3_aa: CASSSGIRETQYF

v_call: TRBV6-1
d_call: TRBD1
clone_size: NA
j_call: TRBJ1-2
cdr3_nt: TGTGCCAGCATCAAAACCGGGACAGCTGGCTACACCTTC
cdr3_aa: CASIKTGTAGYTF

v_call: TRBV9
d_call: TRBD2
clone_size: NA
j_call: TRBJ2-3
cdr3_nt: TGTGCCAGCAGCGCGACGACTAGCGGGGGGTCTCGAGTAACGCAGTATTTT
cdr3_aa: CASSATTSGGSRVTQYF

v_call: TRBV6-5
d_call: TRBD1
clone_size: NA
j_call: TRBJ1-4
cdr3_nt: TGTGCCAGCAGCACAGGGGTGTCTGAAAAACTGTTTTTT
cdr3_aa: CASSTGVSEKLFF

v_call: TRBV2
d_call: NA
clone_size: once
j_call: TRBJ2-2
cdr3_nt: TGTGCCAGCAGTGAGCTGCCCCCCGGGGACACCGGGGAGCTGTTTTTT
cdr3_aa: CASSELPPGDTGELFF

v_call: TRBV14
d_call: NA
clone_size: NA
j_call: TRBJ2-6
cdr3_nt: TGTGCCAGCAGCCCTCGGGCCGGTGCTGGGGCCAACGTCCTGACTTTC
cdr3_aa: CASSPRAGAGANVLTF

v_call: TRBV15
d_call: NA
clone_size: NA
j_call: TRBJ2-5
cdr3_nt: TGTGCCACCAGCAGAGGCAGGGACAAAGAGACCCAGTACTTC
cdr3_aa: CATSRGRDKETQYF

v_call: TRBV18
d_call: NA
clone_size: NA
j_call: TRBJ1-1
cdr3_nt: TGTGCCAGCTCACCTCCGGGTTTTACTGAAGCTTTCTTT
cdr3_aa: CASSPPGFTEAFF

v_call: TRBV29-1
d_call: NA
clone_size: NA
j_call: TRBJ2-7
cdr3_nt: TGCAGCGCCGGGACCGGGTCCTTATCCTACGAGCAGTACTTC
cdr3_aa: CSAGTGSLSYEQYF

v_call: TRBV6-1
d_call: NA
clone_size: NA
j_call: TRBJ1-3
cdr3_nt: TGTGCCAGCAGTGATCGTAACACCTACTCTGGAAACACCATATATTTT
cdr3_aa: CASSDRNTYSGNTIYF

v_call: TRBV7-6
d_call: NA
clone_size: NA
j_call: TRBJ2-5
cdr3_nt: TGTGCCAGCAGCTTAGGGCCAGGGAAAGAGACCCAGTACTTC
cdr3_aa: CASSLGPGKETQYF

v_call: TRBV18
d_call: TRBD1
clone_size: NA
j_call: TRBJ1-5
cdr3_nt: TGTGCCAGCTCACCCGACAGGGGGCATCAGCCCCAGCATTTT
cdr3_aa: CASSPDRGHQPQHF

v_call: TRBV6-5
d_call: TRBD1
clone_size: NA
j_call: TRBJ1-5
cdr3_nt: TGTGCCAGCAGCCCAGACAGGGGGGGCAATCAGCCCCAGCATTTT
cdr3_aa: CASSPDRGGNQPQHF

v_call: TRBV6-5
d_call: TRBD2
clone_size: few
j_call: TRBJ2-7
cdr3_nt: TGTGCCAGCAGTTACCAACTAGCGGGAGGGACCGAGCAGTACTTC
cdr3_aa: CASSYQLAGGTEQYF

v_call: TRBV15
d_call: NA
clone_size: NA
j_call: TRBJ2-5
cdr3_nt: TGTGCCACCGGCGCGCAAGAGACCCAGTACTTC
cdr3_aa: CATGAQETQYF